This passage covers 18 T cell receptor beta chains from one sample sequenced in a study of blood T cell repertoires in COVID-19. The repertoire was sequenced with immunoSEQ multiplex PCR; TCRdb's copy has only in-frame clones and lacks some. This table has approximately 150,000 clones, approximately 80% appearing once. Sequencing input: PBMCs or T cells enriched from blood (not recorded which). All receptors come from a man aged 45-60 years in a cohort exposed to, infected with or recovered from COVID-19 (not recorded which).

This chain uses TRBV4-1 with TRBJ2-2; TRBD1 is a possible D gene (6 bases). CDR3 length: 15 amino acids. Germline V gene sequence: CDR1 MGHRA, CDR2 YSYEKL. V was cut by 1 base and J by 4 bases, with 10 bases left in between. The chain's CDR3 is CASSQGLRGTGELFF. CDR3 coding DNA: TGCGCCAGCAGCCAAGGACTCAGGGGCACCGGGGAGCTGTTTTTT.

The chain uses TRBV24-1 and TRBJ2-5; D is possibly TRBD2 (6 bases). This CDR3 has 16 residues. Trimming stripped 3 bases from V and 5 bases from J, with 18 bases between. CDR1 is KGHDR and CDR2 is SFDVKD in the germline V gene. CDR3 residues: CATSDRCGLLWETQYF. The CDR3, as DNA: TGTGCCACCAGTGATCGATGTGGACTATTGTGGGAGACCCAGTACTTC.

The chain combines TRBV5-6 with TRBJ2-7; 11 bases line up with TRBD1. The V gene end was trimmed by 7 bases and the J gene end by 3 bases; junction bases not matched to a gene: 6. The CDR3 covers 14 residues. Germline values: CDR1 SGHDT, CDR2 YYEEEE. The chain's CDR3 is CASEDRGLYYEQYF. In DNA form, the CDR3 reads TGTGCCAGCGAGGACAGGGGGCTATACTACGAGCAGTACTTC.

The chain employs TRBV15 and TRBJ2-1; 9 bases map to TRBD1. Germline CDR1 reads LNHNV; CDR2 reads YYDKDF (reference sequence). Germline trimming cut 0 bases from V and 7 bases from J; bases unmatched to any gene: 7. This CDR3 comprises 16 residues. The CDR3 protein is CATSRDAGQGRNEQFF. The CDR3 coding sequence is TGTGCCACCAGCAGAGATGCAGGACAGGGGCGAAATGAGCAGTTCTTC.

The genes are TRBV29-1 and TRBJ2-1; 8 positions match TRBD2. Germline-derived CDR1 and CDR2 are SQVTM and ANQGSEA. The V segment lost 2 bases and the J segment 2 bases; nucleotides outside the gene matches: 5. The CDR3 contains 15 residues. The CDR3 reads CSVETGGEAYNEQFF. CDR3 sequence (DNA): TGCAGCGTTGAAACCGGGGGGGAGGCCTACAATGAGCAGTTCTTC.

V is TRBV11-2 and J is TRBJ2-7, with D perhaps TRBD2 (6 bases). Germline V gene lookup returns CDR1 SGHAT and CDR2 FQNNGV. Trimming shortened V by 1 base and J by 0 bases, and 10 bases separated the two germline ends. The CDR3 loop spans 15 amino acids. DNA of the CDR3: TGTGCCAGCAGCTTAGGGGACTTGCGCTCCTACGAGCAGTACTTC. This gives the protein CASSLGDLRSYEQYF.

This clone appeared a single time. The chain is built from TRBV9 and TRBJ2-2; 7 bases map to TRBD2. CDR3 length: 16 amino acids. Losses at the gene ends were 1 base for V and 6 bases for J; bases not matched to a gene: 9. Germline V gives CDR1 SGDLS, CDR2 YYNGEE. CDR3: CASSVSLSGQAGELFF. The CDR3 bases are TGTGCCAGCAGCGTAAGCCTTAGCGGGCAAGCCGGGGAGCTGTTTTTT.

The chain joins TRBV21-1 to TRBJ1-5. TRBV21-1 is recorded as a pseudogene. CDR3 length: 11 amino acids. DNA for the CDR3: TGTGCCAGCACCCCTATAATCCCCCAGCATTTT. It encodes CASTPIIPQHF.

V gene TRBV10-2 combines with J gene TRBJ2-2; D remains unclear. The CDR3 covers 11 residues. Germline values: CDR1 WSHSY, CDR2 SAAADI. Between the trimmed V and J ends, which lost 8 bases and 3 bases, there was a span of 4 bases. The CDR3 reads CASEYTGELFF. The CDR3, as DNA: TGCGCCAGCGAGTACACCGGGGAGCTGTTTTTT.

This chain connects TRBV30 to TRBJ1-6; TRBD1 matches 8 bases. From germline, CDR1 is GTSNPN and CDR2 SVGIG (reference sequence). V dropped 3 bases and J dropped 8; count of bases not matched to a gene: 6. The CDR3 has 14 residues. For the CDR3, the DNA is TGTGCCTGGAGGGCCCGGACAGGGTATTCACCCCTCCACTTT. This gives the protein CAWRARTGYSPLHF.

The CDR3 region is CASSVEGAFSEKLFF. DNA of the CDR3: TGTGCCAGCAGCGTGGAGGGGGCTTTCTCTGAAAAACTGTTTTTT. The rearrangement links TRBV9 to TRBJ1-4; TRBD1 matches at 7 bases. This CDR3 region has 15 residues. Germline CDR1 SGDLS, CDR2 YYNGEE. Trimming took 2 bases from V and 7 from J; bases not matched to a gene: 8.

This clone has more than one count but fewer than ten. V usage is TRBV9 and J usage is TRBJ2-5; 7 bases line up with TRBD2. CDR1 and CDR2 from the germline V gene are SGDLS and YYNGEE. This CDR3 spans 14 amino acids. V lost 0 bases to trimming and J lost 5 bases; unmatched junction nucleotides: 4. The CDR3 DNA is TGTGCCAGCAGCGTAGAGGGAGCGGGGGAGACCCAGTACTTC. Encoded protein: CASSVEGAGETQYF.

The chain is built from TRBV28 and TRBJ2-7, with 7 bases fitting TRBD2. CDR1 is MDHEN, CDR2 SYDVKM, per germline. The CDR3 loop spans 13 amino acids. Germline trimming cut 2 bases from V and 7 bases from J; bases unmatched to any gene: 5. The chain's CDR3 is CASSLAGVGEQYF. CDR3 DNA: TGTGCCAGCAGTTTAGCGGGAGTTGGGGAGCAGTACTTC.

The chain is built from TRBV11-2 and TRBJ1-2; the match to TRBD1 covers 12 bases. Germline lookup yields CDR1 SGHAT and CDR2 FQNNGV. V shed 7 bases and J 7 bases; nucleotides not matched to a gene: 13. The CDR3 is 16 residues long. This chain's CDR3 is CASKPGQGALLGGYTF. The CDR3, as DNA: TGTGCCAGCAAACCGGGACAGGGGGCGTTGTTAGGTGGCTACACCTTC.

The chain links TRBV13 to TRBJ1-5; 11 nucleotides line up with TRBD1. Trimming took 4 bases from V and 5 from J; bases not matched to a gene: 7. The germline V gene encodes CDR1 PRHDT and CDR2 FYEKMQ (reference sequence). The CDR3 runs to 16 residues. The chain's CDR3 is CASSSRTGGLYQPQHF. The CDR3, as DNA: TGTGCCAGCAGCTCAAGGACAGGGGGCTTGTATCAGCCCCAGCATTTT.

The rearrangement links TRBV7-2 to TRBJ1-2, with TRBD1 as a possible D gene (5 bases). The V gene's germline CDR1 is SGHTA and CDR2 FQGNSA. V lost 0 bases, J lost 8 bases, and 16 bases lay in between. There are 15 residues in the CDR3. The CDR3 reads CASSLAGRVDQGYTF. The CDR3 region has the DNA TGTGCCAGCAGCTTAGCTGGCAGGGTCGACCAAGGCTACACCTTC. Full variable domain (missing parts from reference TRBV7-2 and TRBJ1-2): GAGVSQSPSNKVTEKGKDVELRCDPISGHTALYWYRQSLGQGLEFLIYFQGNSAPDKSGLPSDRFSAERTGGSVSTLTIQRTQQEDSAVYLCASSLAGRVDQGYTFGSGTRLTVV.

A single count supports this clone. This chain connects TRBV7-6 to TRBJ2-7, with 8 bases matching TRBD1. J gave up 3 bases and V 1 base, and 5 bases lay outside the gene matches. The germline CDR1 and CDR2 sequences are SGHVS and FNYEAQ. The CDR3 has 15 amino acids. The CDR3 loop reads CASSLGRTGLYEQYF. The DNA for the CDR3 is TGTGCCAGCAGCTTAGGCCGGACAGGGCTCTACGAGCAGTACTTC.

V is TRBV19 and J is TRBJ2-3; the D is unclear. Germline loops: CDR1 LNHDA, CDR2 SQIVND (reference sequence). The V end was cut by 4 bases, the J end by 2 bases, with 13 bases between. The CDR3 has 15 residues. The CDR3, as DNA: TGTGCCAGTAGTAGGCAGGCCCGAACCACAGATACGCAGTATTTT. Translated, it gives CASSRQARTTDTQYF. The complete variable domain, with remaining parts taken from reference TRBV19 and TRBJ2-3, reads DGGITQSPKYLFRKEGQNVTLSCEQNLNHDAMYWYRQDPGQGLRLIYYSQIVNDFQKGDIAEGYSVSREKKESFPLTVTSAQKNPTAFYLCASSRQARTTDTQYFGPGTRLTVL.